This entry is about one TCR beta chain. The data were obtained in a study of blood T cell repertoires in COVID-19. Across the whole study: Acute-phase and convalescent COVID-19 samples originated in the United States, Italy and Spain. PBMCs, B-cell-depleted T cells, or T cells were the source of the cDNA or gDNA that made up the material.

Per the original methods: How many nucleated cells were present was estimated from reference gene primer amplification. Sequencing was performed with immunoSEQ multiplex PCR; in TCRdb, only in-frame clones are kept and a portion is missing. That table supplies the V and J calls and clone size; D and trimming were determined from the DNA. This sample has under 450,000 clones; approximately 80% occur once, and the top ten carry 1.1%. Germline-derived CDR1 and CDR2 are SNHLY and FYNNEI. The V segment lost 6 bases and the J segment 2 bases; nucleotides outside the gene matches: 10. CDR3 length equals 15 residues.

This receptor was identified in a human donor with acute or convalescent COVID-19. The donor label of this sample is uncertain. V is TRBV2 and J is TRBJ2-7, with 7 positions matching TRBD2. The sequenced sample was peripheral blood. This chain's CDR3 is CASRGRGGRTYEQYF. The CDR3 nucleotides are TGTGCCAGCAGAGGGAGGGGAGGACGGACCTACGAGCAGTACTTC.